One and the same sample provided the 9 T cell receptor beta chains below, sequenced in a study of CD8 T cells in Susac syndrome. Reverse transcription used about 0.45 to 1 ug RNA and random hexamers. One entry per CDR3 protein results from TCRdb running MiXCR on the immunoSEQ multiplex PCR reads. This table holds hundreds of thousands of distinct CDR3 sequences, 95% found once. Sequencing used CD4+ T cells from PBMCs. Receptors originate from a human donor with multiple sclerosis.

The rearrangement uses TRBV20-1 and TRBJ2-4, with 8 bases that match TRBD2. CDR3 size: 16 residues. Trimming cost V 0 bases and J 11 bases; bases outside gene matches: 15. CDR1 and CDR2 from the germline V gene are DFQATT and SNEGSKA (reference sequence). This CDR3 is CSARDGWSGGLNFQYF. CDR3 sequence (DNA): TGCAGTGCTAGAGATGGGTGGAGCGGGGGCCTGAACTTTCAGTACTTC.

The chain combines TRBV2 with TRBJ2-5; D uncertain. Trimming took off 1 base at V and 1 base at J, with 10 bases between the two ends. The germline gives CDR1 SNHLY, CDR2 FYNNEI. CDR3 length: 15 amino acids. The CDR3 reads CASSEVGLFQETQYF. The CDR3 DNA reads TGTGCCAGCAGTGAAGTTGGGCTGTTCCAAGAGACCCAGTACTTC.

This chain connects TRBV7-7 to TRBJ2-5; D remains ambiguous. Germline CDR1 and CDR2: SSHAT and FNYEAQ (reference sequence). This CDR3 spans 15 amino acids. V lost 5 bases and J lost 2, with 15 bases in between. DNA for the CDR3: TGTGCCAGCAGCCCGTACTTGCGGTATCAAGAGACCCAGTACTTC. The encoded protein is CASSPYLRYQETQYF.

In this sample, this clonotype turned up once. This chain links TRBV2 with TRBJ2-5; TRBD2 matches 10 bases. Germline trimming cut 6 bases from V and 4 bases from J; bases unmatched to any gene: 11. The CDR3 covers 16 residues. The germline V gene has CDR1 SNHLY and CDR2 FYNNEI. The CDR3 here is CASSPPSGGFRETQYF. In DNA form, the CDR3 reads TGTGCCAGCAGCCCCCCTAGCGGGGGCTTTCGAGAGACCCAGTACTTC.

V and J are TRBV5-6 and TRBJ2-2, with TRBD2 matching over 13 bases. Germline V gene data show CDR1 as SGHDT and CDR2 as YYEEEE. The CDR3 spans 14 residues. Germline trimming cut 3 bases from V and 10 bases from J; bases unmatched to any gene: 3. The CDR3 region is CASSYGLAGEELFF. For the CDR3, the DNA is TGTGCCAGCAGCTACGGACTAGCGGGAGAGGAGCTGTTTTTT.

This clonotype was seen just once. This rearrangement joins TRBV19 to TRBJ2-5; 12 bases agree with TRBD2. Per the germline V gene, CDR1 is LNHDA and CDR2 is SQIVND (reference sequence). The CDR3 has 16 residues. The junction had 5 bases not matched to a gene; V was cut back by 5 bases and J by 1 base. The CDR3 loop is CASSSTSGGPQETQYF. The CDR3 nucleotides read TGTGCCAGTAGTTCAACTAGCGGGGGGCCCCAAGAGACCCAGTACTTC.

As DNA, the CDR3 is TGTGCCAGCAGCCAAGAACTCCGGGGGGGACACGAGCAGTACTTC. Translating gives CASSQELRGGHEQYF. V gene TRBV4-2 combines with J gene TRBJ2-7; 8 bases map to TRBD2. The CDR3 runs to 15 residues. V was clipped by 0 bases and J by 5 bases; unmatched bases: 6. Germline V gene sequence: CDR1 LGHNA, CDR2 YNFKEQ.

The chain employs TRBV29-1 and TRBJ1-2; TRBD1 matches 9 bases. The germline gives CDR1 SQVTM, CDR2 ANQGSEA. The trim removed 3 bases at V and 6 bases at J, leaving 11 bases unmatched. The CDR3 has 15 amino acids. This CDR3 reads CSVDTTGGSRNGYTF. Written as DNA, the CDR3 is TGCAGCGTTGACACCACAGGGGGCTCTAGGAATGGCTACACCTTC.

The rearrangement joins TRBV27 to TRBJ2-5, with 9 positions matching TRBD1. V shed 3 bases, J shed 4 bases, and the junction held 9 bases outside the gene matches. Germline CDR1 and CDR2: MNHEY and SMNVEV (reference sequence). This CDR3 comprises 16 residues. This CDR3 is CASSFLTPDRGETQYF. CDR3 sequence (DNA): TGTGCCAGCAGTTTCCTCACCCCGGACAGGGGAGAGACCCAGTACTTC.